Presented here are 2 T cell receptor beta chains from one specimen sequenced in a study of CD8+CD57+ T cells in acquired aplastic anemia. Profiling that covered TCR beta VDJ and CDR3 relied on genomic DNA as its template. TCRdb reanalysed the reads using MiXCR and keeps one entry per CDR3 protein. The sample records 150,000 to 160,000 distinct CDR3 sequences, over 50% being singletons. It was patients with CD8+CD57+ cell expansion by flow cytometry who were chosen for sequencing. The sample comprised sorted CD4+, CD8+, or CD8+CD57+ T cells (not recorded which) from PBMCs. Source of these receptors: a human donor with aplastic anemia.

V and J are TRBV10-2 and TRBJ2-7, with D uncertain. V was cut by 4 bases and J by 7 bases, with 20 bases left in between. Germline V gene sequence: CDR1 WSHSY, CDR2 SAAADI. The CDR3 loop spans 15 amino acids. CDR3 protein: CASSVSQGSGREQYF. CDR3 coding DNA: TGCGCCAGCAGTGTCAGCCAAGGGTCCGGAAGAGAGCAGTACTTC.

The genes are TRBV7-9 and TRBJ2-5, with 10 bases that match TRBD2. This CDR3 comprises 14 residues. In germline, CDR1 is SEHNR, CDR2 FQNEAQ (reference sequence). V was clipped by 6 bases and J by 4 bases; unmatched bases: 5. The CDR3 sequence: CASSSSGGGETQYF. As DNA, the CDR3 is TGTGCCAGCAGTTCTAGCGGGGGAGGAGAGACCCAGTACTTC.